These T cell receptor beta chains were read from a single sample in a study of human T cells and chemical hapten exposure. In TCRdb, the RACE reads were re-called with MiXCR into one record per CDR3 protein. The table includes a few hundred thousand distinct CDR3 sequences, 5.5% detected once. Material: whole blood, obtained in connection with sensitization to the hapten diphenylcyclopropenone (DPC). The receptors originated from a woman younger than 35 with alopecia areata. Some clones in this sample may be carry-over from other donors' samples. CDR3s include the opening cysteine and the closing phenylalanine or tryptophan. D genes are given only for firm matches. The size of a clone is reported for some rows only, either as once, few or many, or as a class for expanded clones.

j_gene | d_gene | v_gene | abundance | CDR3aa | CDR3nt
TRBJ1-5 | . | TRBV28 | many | CASSFAGRGNQPQHF | TGTGCCAGCAGTTTTGCCGGGAGAGGCAATCAGCCCCAGCATTTT
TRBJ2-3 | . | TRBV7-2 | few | CASRQLEYTQYF | TGTGCCAGCAGACAACTAGAATATACGCAGTATTTT
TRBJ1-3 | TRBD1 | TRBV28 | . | CASSLTGAGNTIYF | TGTGCCAGCAGTTTAACAGGGGCCGGAAACACCATATATTTT
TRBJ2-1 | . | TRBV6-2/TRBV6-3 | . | CASSYGLEVNEQFF | TGTGCCAGCAGTTACGGGTTGGAGGTCAATGAGCAGTTCTTC
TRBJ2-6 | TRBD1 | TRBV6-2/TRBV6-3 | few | CASSYPRTGGGPNVLTF | TGTGCCAGCAGTTACCCCCGGACAGGGGGTGGGCCGAACGTCCTGACTTTC
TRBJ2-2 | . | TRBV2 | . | CASSPTHTNTGELFF | TGTGCCAGCAGTCCGACCCACACGAACACCGGGGAGCTGTTTTTT
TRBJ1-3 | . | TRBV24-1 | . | CATSGHGAYSGNTIYF | TGTGCCACCAGTGGGCACGGCGCTTACTCTGGAAACACCATATATTTT
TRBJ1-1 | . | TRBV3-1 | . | CASSQDWGSSRGNTEAFF | TGTGCCAGCAGCCAAGATTGGGGGTCCTCGCGGGGAAACACTGAAGCTTTCTTT
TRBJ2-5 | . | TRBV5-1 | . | CASSLDTPKETQYF | TGCGCCAGCAGCTTGGATACTCCCAAAGAGACCCAGTACTTC
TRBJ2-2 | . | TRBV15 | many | CATSRDYRELFF | TGTGCCACCAGCAGAGATTACAGGGAGCTGTTTTTT
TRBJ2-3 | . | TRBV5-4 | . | CASSGGKTDTQYF | TGTGCCAGCAGCGGGGGCAAGACAGATACGCAGTATTTT
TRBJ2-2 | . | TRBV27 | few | CASSSDSFLGPGELFF | TGTGCCAGCAGTTCCGACTCTTTCCTGGGACCCGGGGAGCTGTTTTTT
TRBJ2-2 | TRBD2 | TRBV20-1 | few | CSARDQAGRNTGELFF | TGCAGTGCTAGAGATCAAGCGGGGAGGAACACCGGGGAGCTGTTTTTT
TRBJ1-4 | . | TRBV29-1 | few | CSVRGTNEKLFF | TGCAGCGTTAGGGGAACTAATGAAAAACTGTTTTTT
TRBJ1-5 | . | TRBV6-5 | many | CASSSTGGHQPQHF | TGTGCCAGCAGTTCGACAGGAGGGCATCAGCCCCAGCATTTT
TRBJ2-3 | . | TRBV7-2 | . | CASSLGFGDADTQYF | TGTGCCAGCAGCTTAGGGTTCGGGGATGCAGATACGCAGTATTTT
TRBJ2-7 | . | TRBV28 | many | CASSPSGQTYEQYF | TGTGCCAGCAGTCCCTCGGGACAAACCTACGAGCAGTACTTC
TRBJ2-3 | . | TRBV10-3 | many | CASRTQGTDTQYF | TGTGCCAGTCGGACCCAAGGGACAGATACGCAGTATTTT
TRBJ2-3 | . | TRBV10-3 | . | CARSLGPGGDTQYF | TGTGCCAGGAGCCTGGGTCCCGGTGGGGATACGCAGTATTTT
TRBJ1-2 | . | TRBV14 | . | CASSQDKFTAYGYTF | TGTGCCAGCAGCCAAGATAAGTTTACCGCTTATGGCTACACCTTC
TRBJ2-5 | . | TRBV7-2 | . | CASSPSLSQETQYF | TGTGCCAGCAGCCCTTCCTTATCCCAAGAGACCCAGTACTTC
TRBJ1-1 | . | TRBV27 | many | CASRLGVGFEAFF | TGTGCCAGCAGGCTAGGGGTCGGGTTTGAAGCTTTCTTT
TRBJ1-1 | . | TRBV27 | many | CASRQQGNTEAFF | TGTGCCAGCAGGCAACAGGGGAACACTGAAGCTTTCTTT
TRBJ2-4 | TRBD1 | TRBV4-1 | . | CASSQDRKTELAKNIQYF | TGCGCCAGCAGCCAGGACAGGAAAACCGAGTTAGCCAAAAACATTCAGTACTTC
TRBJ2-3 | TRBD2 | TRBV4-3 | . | CAGSGLASTDTQYF | TGCGCCGGCAGCGGACTAGCTAGCACAGATACGCAGTATTTT
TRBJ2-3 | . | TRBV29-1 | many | CSVDGGTTDTQYF | TGCAGCGTTGATGGGGGAACCACAGATACGCAGTATTTT
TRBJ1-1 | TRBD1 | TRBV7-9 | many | CASSSQGAYTEAFF | TGTGCCAGCAGCTCCCAGGGGGCGTATACTGAAGCTTTCTTT
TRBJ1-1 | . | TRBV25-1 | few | CASSWGEGEAFF | TGTGCCAGCAGTTGGGGGGAGGGTGAAGCTTTCTTT
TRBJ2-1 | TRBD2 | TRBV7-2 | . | CASSLKGLGTTLQSEQFF | TGTGCCAGCAGCTTAAAGGGGCTTGGGACTACCCTCCAATCGGAGCAGTTCTTC
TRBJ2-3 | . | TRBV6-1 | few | CASGNRHTQYF | TGTGCCAGCGGAAACCGCCATACGCAGTATTTT
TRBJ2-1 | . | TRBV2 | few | CASKIGADNEQFF | TGTGCCAGCAAAATAGGGGCGGACAATGAGCAGTTCTTC
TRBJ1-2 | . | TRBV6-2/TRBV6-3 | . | CASSWPNQGMDGYTF | TGTGCCAGCAGTTGGCCCAATCAGGGAATGGATGGCTACACCTTC
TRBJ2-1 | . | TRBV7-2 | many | CASSLEARGFGEQFF | TGTGCCAGCAGCTTAGAGGCCAGGGGTTTCGGTGAGCAGTTCTTC
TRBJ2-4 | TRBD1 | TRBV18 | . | CASSPIGQGLAKNIQYF | TGTGCCAGCTCACCAATCGGACAGGGACTAGCCAAAAACATTCAGTACTTC